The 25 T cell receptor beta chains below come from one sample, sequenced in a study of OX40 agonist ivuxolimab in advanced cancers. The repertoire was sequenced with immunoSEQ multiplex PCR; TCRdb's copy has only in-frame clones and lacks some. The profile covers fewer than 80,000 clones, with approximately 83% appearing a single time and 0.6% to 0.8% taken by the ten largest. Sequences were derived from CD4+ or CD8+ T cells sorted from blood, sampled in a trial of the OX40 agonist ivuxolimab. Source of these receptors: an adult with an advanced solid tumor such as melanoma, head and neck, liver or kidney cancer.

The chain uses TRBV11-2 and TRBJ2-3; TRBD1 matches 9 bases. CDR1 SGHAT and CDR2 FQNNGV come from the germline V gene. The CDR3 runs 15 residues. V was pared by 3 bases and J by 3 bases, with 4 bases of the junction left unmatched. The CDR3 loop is CASSFTGTGTDTQYF. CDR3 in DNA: TGTGCCAGCAGCTTTACCGGGACAGGGACAGATACGCAGTATTTT.

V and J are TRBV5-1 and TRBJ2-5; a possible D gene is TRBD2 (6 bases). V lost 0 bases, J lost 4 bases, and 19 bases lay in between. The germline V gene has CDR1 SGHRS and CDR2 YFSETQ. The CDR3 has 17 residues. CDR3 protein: CASSLARVQGGPETQYF. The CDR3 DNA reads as TGCGCCAGCAGCTTGGCCAGAGTGCAGGGAGGCCCAGAGACCCAGTACTTC.

The CDR3 region has the DNA TGTGCCAGCCGCCTCGAGGTTAGCAATCAGCCCCAGCATTTT. It translates to CASRLEVSNQPQHF. The rearrangement links TRBV6-1 to TRBJ1-5; unclear D gene. Germline assignment: CDR1 MNHNS and CDR2 SASEGT. Trimming removed 8 bases from V and 0 bases from J, with 11 bases in between. This CDR3 comprises 14 residues.

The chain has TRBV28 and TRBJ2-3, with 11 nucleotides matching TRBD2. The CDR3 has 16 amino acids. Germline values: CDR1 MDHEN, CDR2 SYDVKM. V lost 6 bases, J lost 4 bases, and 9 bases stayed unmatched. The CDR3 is CASSQIAGGPADTQYF. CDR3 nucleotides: TGTGCCAGCAGCCAGATAGCGGGAGGGCCAGCAGATACGCAGTATTTT.

CDR3 region: CASSQGDTSGRRADTQYF. The CDR3 DNA reads TGTGCCAGCAGCCAAGGTGATACTAGCGGGAGGAGGGCAGATACGCAGTATTTT. This sequence joins TRBV4-2 and TRBJ2-3; 12 nucleotides match TRBD2. The junction had 9 bases not matched to a gene; V was cut back by 1 base and J by 4 bases. In germline, CDR1 is LGHNA, CDR2 YNFKEQ. This CDR3 has 18 amino acids.

In DNA form, the CDR3 reads TGCGCCAGCAGCCTAGTACTAGCGGGGTCAGATACGCAGTATTTT. This encodes CASSLVLAGSDTQYF. J is TRBJ2-3 and V is TRBV4-1; 10 bases fit TRBD2. This CDR3 comprises 15 residues. Germline assignment: CDR1 MGHRA and CDR2 YSYEKL. V trimming: 4 bases; J trimming: 4 bases; junction bases outside the gene matches: 5.

In nucleotides, the CDR3 is TGTGCCAGCAGCCGGACAGGGGGCTTGAATGAGCAGTTCTTC. This codes for CASSRTGGLNEQFF. The V and J genes are TRBV5-4 and TRBJ2-1; 11 bases align to TRBD1. This CDR3 has 14 amino acids. The germline V gene encodes CDR1 SGHNT and CDR2 YYREEE (reference sequence). With V trimmed by 4 bases and J by 7 bases, 4 bases remained unmatched.

CDR3 sequence (DNA): TGCGCCAGCAGCCAGTGGACAGATGAAAAACTGTTTTTT. Translation: CASSQWTDEKLFF. This chain connects TRBV4-1 to TRBJ1-4; a weak D match, TRBD1 (6 bases). Per germline, CDR1 MGHRA and CDR2 YSYEKL. The V and J ends lost 3 bases and 6 bases respectively, with 8 bases between them. CDR3 length: 13 amino acids.

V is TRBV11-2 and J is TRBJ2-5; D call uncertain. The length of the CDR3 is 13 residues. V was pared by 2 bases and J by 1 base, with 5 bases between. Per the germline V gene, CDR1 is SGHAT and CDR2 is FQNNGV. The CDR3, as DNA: TGTGCCAGCAGCTTACAGGTCCAAGAGACCCAGTACTTC. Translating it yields CASSLQVQETQYF. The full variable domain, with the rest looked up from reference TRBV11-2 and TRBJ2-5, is EAGVAQSPRYKIIEKRQSVAFWCNPISGHATLYWYQQILGQGPKLLIQFQNNGVVDDSQLPKDRFSAERLKGVDSTLKIQPAKLEDSAVYLCASSLQVQETQYFGPGTRLLVL.

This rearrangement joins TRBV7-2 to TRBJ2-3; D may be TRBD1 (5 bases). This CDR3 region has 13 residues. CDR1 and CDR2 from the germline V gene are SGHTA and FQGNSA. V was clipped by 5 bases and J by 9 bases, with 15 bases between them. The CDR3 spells CASSNRSGRTQYF. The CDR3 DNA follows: TGTGCCAGCAGCAATCGATCAGGGCGGACGCAGTATTTT.

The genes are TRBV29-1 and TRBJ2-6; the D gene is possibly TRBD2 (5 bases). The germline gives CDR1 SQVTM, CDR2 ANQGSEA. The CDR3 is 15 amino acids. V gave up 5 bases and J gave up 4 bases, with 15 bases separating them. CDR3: CSVTRAVAGANVLTF. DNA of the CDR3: TGCAGCGTTACGCGAGCGGTCGCCGGGGCCAACGTCCTGACTTTC.

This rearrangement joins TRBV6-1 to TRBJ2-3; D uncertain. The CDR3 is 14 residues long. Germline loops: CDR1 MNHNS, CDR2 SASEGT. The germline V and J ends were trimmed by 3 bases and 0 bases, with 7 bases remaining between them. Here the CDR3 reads CASSDTSSTDTQYF. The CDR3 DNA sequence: TGTGCCAGCAGTGATACGAGTAGCACAGATACGCAGTATTTT.

CDR3 amino acids: CASSPRRAQDTQYF. The DNA for the CDR3 is TGTGCCAGCAGCCCCCGAAGGGCGCAAGATACGCAGTATTTT. The J gene is TRBJ2-3, the V gene TRBV11-2; D is unclear. V was pared by 5 bases and J by 5 bases, with 14 bases between. CDR1 SGHAT and CDR2 FQNNGV come from the germline V gene. The CDR3 is 14 residues long.

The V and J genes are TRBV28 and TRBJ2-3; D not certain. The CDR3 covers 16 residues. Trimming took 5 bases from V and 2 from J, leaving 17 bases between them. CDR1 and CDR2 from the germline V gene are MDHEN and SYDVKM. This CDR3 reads CASSSIGSQDTDTQYF. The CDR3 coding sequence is TGTGCCAGCAGTAGTATCGGCTCCCAAGACACAGATACGCAGTATTTT.

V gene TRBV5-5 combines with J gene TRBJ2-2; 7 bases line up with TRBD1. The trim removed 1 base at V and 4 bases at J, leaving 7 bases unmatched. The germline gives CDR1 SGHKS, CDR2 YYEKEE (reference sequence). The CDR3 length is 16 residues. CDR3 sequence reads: CASSLQGQTVTGELFF. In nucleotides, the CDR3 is TGTGCCAGCAGCTTGCAGGGACAGACGGTCACCGGGGAGCTGTTTTTT. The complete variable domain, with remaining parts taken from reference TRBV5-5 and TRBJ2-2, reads DAGVTQSPTHLIKTRGQQVTLRCSPISGHKSVSWYQQVLGQGPQFIFQYYEKEERGRGNFPDRFSARQFPNYSSELNVNALLLGDSALYLCASSLQGQTVTGELFFGEGSRLTVL.

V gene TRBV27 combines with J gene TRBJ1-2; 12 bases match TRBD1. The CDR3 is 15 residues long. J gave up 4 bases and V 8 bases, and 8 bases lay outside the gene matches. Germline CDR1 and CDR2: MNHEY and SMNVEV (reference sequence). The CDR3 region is CASGRRDRGLYGYTF. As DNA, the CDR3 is TGTGCCAGCGGACGACGGGACAGGGGGCTCTATGGCTACACCTTC.

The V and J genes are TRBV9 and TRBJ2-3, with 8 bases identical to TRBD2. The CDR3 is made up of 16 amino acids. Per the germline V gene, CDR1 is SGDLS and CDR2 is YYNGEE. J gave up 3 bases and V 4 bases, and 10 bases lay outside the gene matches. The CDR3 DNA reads TGTGCCAGCAGCCCATACGGGGGGGCCGAAACAGATACGCAGTATTTT. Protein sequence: CASSPYGGAETDTQYF.

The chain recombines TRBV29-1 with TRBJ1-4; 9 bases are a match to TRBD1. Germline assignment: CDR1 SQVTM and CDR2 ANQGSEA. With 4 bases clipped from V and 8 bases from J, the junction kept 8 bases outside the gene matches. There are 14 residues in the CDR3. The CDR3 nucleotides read TGCAGCGTTGGGTACCGGGACAGGGACGAAAAACTGTTTTTT. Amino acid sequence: CSVGYRDRDEKLFF.

The CDR3 loop is CASSPNQNRNNIQYF. The DNA of the CDR3 is TGTGCCAGCTCACCCAACCAAAACAGGAATAACATTCAGTACTTC. The rearrangement links TRBV18 to TRBJ2-4; D perhaps matches TRBD1 (5 bases). With 3 bases removed from V and 7 bases from J, the gap between germline ends came to 16 bases. This CDR3 has 15 amino acids. The germline gives CDR1 KGHSH, CDR2 LQKENI.

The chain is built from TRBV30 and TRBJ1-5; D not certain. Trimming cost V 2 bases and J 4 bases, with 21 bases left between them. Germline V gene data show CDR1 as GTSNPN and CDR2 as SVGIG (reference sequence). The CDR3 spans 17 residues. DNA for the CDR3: TGTGCCTGGAGTACCAAACTACTAGGCAGTCTTAATCAGCCCCAGCATTTT. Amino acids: CAWSTKLLGSLNQPQHF.

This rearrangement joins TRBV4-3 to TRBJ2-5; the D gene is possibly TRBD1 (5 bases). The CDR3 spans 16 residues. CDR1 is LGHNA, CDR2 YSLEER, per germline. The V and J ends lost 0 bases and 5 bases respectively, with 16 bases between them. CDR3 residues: CASSQDLGHPTETQYF. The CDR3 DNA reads TGCGCCAGCAGCCAAGATTTAGGACACCCCACGGAGACCCAGTACTTC.

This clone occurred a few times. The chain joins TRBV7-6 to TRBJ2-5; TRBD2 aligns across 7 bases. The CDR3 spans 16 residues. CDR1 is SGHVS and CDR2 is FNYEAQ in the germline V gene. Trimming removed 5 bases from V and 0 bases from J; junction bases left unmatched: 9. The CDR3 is CASSPGMGGYQETQYF. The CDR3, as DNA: TGTGCCAGCAGCCCTGGAATGGGAGGGTACCAAGAGACCCAGTACTTC.

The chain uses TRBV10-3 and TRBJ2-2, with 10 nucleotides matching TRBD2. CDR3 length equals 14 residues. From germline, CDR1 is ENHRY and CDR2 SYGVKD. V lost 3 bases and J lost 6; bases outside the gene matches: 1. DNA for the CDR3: TGTGCCATCAGTGAACTAGCGGGGCCCGGGGAGCTGTTTTTT. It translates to CAISELAGPGELFF.

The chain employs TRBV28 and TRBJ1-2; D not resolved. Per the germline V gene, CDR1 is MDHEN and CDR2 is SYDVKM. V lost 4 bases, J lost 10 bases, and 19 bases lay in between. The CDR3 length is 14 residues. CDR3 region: CASSSPGGHALYTF. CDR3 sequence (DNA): TGTGCCAGCAGTTCCCCCGGTGGCCATGCTCTCTACACCTTC.

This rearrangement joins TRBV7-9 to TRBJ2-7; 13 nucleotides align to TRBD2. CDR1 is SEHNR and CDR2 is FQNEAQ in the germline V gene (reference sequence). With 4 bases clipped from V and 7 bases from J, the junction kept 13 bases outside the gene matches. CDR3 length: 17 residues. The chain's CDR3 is CASSWATSGGTIREQYF. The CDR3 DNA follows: TGTGCCAGCAGCTGGGCGACTAGCGGGGGGACCATAAGGGAGCAGTACTTC. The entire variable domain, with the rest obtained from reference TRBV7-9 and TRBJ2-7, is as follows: DTGVSQNPRHKITKRGQNVTFRCDPISEHNRLYWYRQTLGQGPEFLTYFQNEAQLEKSRLLSDRFSAERPKGSFSTLEIQRTEQGDSAMYLCASSWATSGGTIREQYFGPGTRLTVT.